Listed below are T cell receptor beta chains from one sample, sequenced in a study of cytomegalovirus exposure and HLA in healthy donors. Clones were read by immunoSEQ multiplex PCR, and TCRdb kept only the in-frame ones, dropping some. The sample contains about 110,000 clones, around 86% of which appear only once. Sequencing used PBMCs. The receptors here all came from a woman aged 25 to 45 in good health and CMV-seronegative. Both conserved end residues are part of each CDR3. A D gene is named only where the DNA matches it firmly. Size is omitted from some rows. Given values are once, few, many or a class for expanded clones.

D gene: TRBD1
V gene: TRBV19
J gene: TRBJ1-2
clone size: once
CDR3 protein: CASNPTGDVYGYTF
CDR3 DNA: TGTGCCAGTAACCCAACAGGGGACGTCTATGGCTACACCTTC

D gene: -
V gene: TRBV11-3
J gene: TRBJ2-3
clone size: -
CDR3 protein: CASSLIADSTDTQYF
CDR3 DNA: TGTGCCAGCAGCTTAATAGCAGATAGCACAGATACGCAGTATTTT

D gene: TRBD1
V gene: TRBV28
J gene: TRBJ2-4
clone size: -
CDR3 protein: CASSFPRTGGINIQYF
CDR3 DNA: TGTGCCAGCAGTTTCCCTAGGACAGGGGGAATAAACATTCAGTACTTC

D gene: -
V gene: TRBV19
J gene: TRBJ1-5
clone size: few
CDR3 protein: CASSPGTLSNQPQHF
CDR3 DNA: TGTGCCAGTAGTCCTGGGACACTTAGCAATCAGCCCCAGCATTTT

D gene: -
V gene: TRBV2
J gene: TRBJ2-7
clone size: few
CDR3 protein: CASSTRQVDEQYF
CDR3 DNA: TGTGCCAGCAGTACTCGACAGGTCGACGAGCAGTACTTC

D gene: TRBD1
V gene: TRBV5-1
J gene: TRBJ1-2
clone size: few
CDR3 protein: CASSPDLGQGADGYTF
CDR3 DNA: TGCGCCAGCAGCCCGGATTTGGGACAGGGGGCAGATGGCTACACCTTC

D gene: -
V gene: TRBV15
J gene: TRBJ1-4
clone size: once
CDR3 protein: CATSRGAGTRNEKLFF
CDR3 DNA: TGTGCCACCAGCAGAGGAGCCGGGACACGGAATGAAAAACTGTTTTTT

D gene: TRBD1
V gene: TRBV19
J gene: TRBJ1-5
clone size: -
CDR3 protein: CASSTDRVGRGNQPQHF
CDR3 DNA: TGTGCCAGTAGTACCGACAGGGTCGGTCGGGGCAATCAGCCCCAGCATTTT

D gene: -
V gene: TRBV9
J gene: TRBJ2-1
clone size: -
CDR3 protein: CASSVASILVNEQFF
CDR3 DNA: TGTGCCAGCAGCGTAGCTAGTATTTTAGTCAATGAGCAGTTCTTC

D gene: TRBD2
V gene: TRBV7-2
J gene: TRBJ2-3
clone size: few
CDR3 protein: CASSLALSTSGATDTQYF
CDR3 DNA: TGTGCCAGCAGCTTAGCGCTAAGTACTAGCGGGGCTACAGATACGCAGTATTTT

D gene: TRBD1
V gene: TRBV18
J gene: TRBJ1-3
clone size: -
CDR3 protein: CASSPRGAQSSGNTIYF
CDR3 DNA: TGTGCCAGCTCACCCAGGGGGGCCCAAAGCTCTGGAAACACCATATATTTT

D gene: -
V gene: TRBV20-1
J gene: TRBJ2-1
clone size: -
CDR3 protein: CSANGQKQFF
CDR3 DNA: TGCAGTGCCAATGGACAGAAGCAGTTCTTC

D gene: TRBD2
V gene: TRBV11-1
J gene: TRBJ2-3
clone size: -
CDR3 protein: CASSLALREGDTQYF
CDR3 DNA: TGTGCCAGCAGCTTAGCGTTGCGGGAGGGAGATACGCAGTATTTT

D gene: TRBD1
V gene: TRBV19
J gene: TRBJ2-6
clone size: -
CDR3 protein: CASSIGGQGTGANVLTF
CDR3 DNA: TGTGCCAGTAGTATAGGGGGACAGGGTACTGGGGCCAACGTCCTGACTTTC

D gene: TRBD1
V gene: TRBV4-1
J gene: TRBJ2-7
clone size: -
CDR3 protein: CASSQRQGSYEQYF
CDR3 DNA: TGCGCCAGCAGCCAAAGACAGGGCTCCTACGAGCAGTACTTC

D gene: TRBD1
V gene: TRBV5-1
J gene: TRBJ2-3
clone size: -
CDR3 protein: CASSPTTGGATDTQYF
CDR3 DNA: TGCGCCAGCAGCCCGACGACAGGGGGCGCCACAGATACGCAGTATTTT

D gene: TRBD1
V gene: TRBV12-5
J gene: TRBJ1-1
clone size: -
CDR3 protein: CASGVTGGATEAFF
CDR3 DNA: TGTGCTAGTGGTGTGACAGGGGGGGCCACTGAAGCTTTCTTT

D gene: -
V gene: TRBV6-1
J gene: TRBJ1-4
clone size: few
CDR3 protein: CASSEFAGGEKLFF
CDR3 DNA: TGTGCCAGCAGTGAATTCGCGGGAGGTGAAAAACTGTTTTTT

D gene: -
V gene: TRBV2
J gene: TRBJ1-2
clone size: few
CDR3 protein: CADLGYGYTF
CDR3 DNA: TGTGCCGACTTAGGTTATGGCTACACCTTC

D gene: -
V gene: TRBV2
J gene: TRBJ1-2
clone size: -
CDR3 protein: CASSGRVYGYTF
CDR3 DNA: TGTGCCAGCAGTGGCCGGGTCTATGGCTACACCTTC

D gene: -
V gene: TRBV7-9
J gene: TRBJ2-5
clone size: -
CDR3 protein: CASSLGLGGETQYF
CDR3 DNA: TGTGCCAGCAGCTTAGGTTTAGGAGGGGAGACCCAGTACTTC

D gene: TRBD2
V gene: TRBV9
J gene: TRBJ2-1
clone size: -
CDR3 protein: CASSVAGGLNEQFF
CDR3 DNA: TGTGCCAGCAGCGTAGCGGGAGGGCTTAATGAGCAGTTCTTC

D gene: TRBD2
V gene: TRBV29-1
J gene: TRBJ2-7
clone size: -
CDR3 protein: CSATLQQAGFFRAGGTYEQYF
CDR3 DNA: TGCAGCGCAACACTTCAACAAGCGGGGTTTTTTCGGGCGGGAGGAACCTACGAGCAGTACTTC

D gene: -
V gene: TRBV7-2
J gene: TRBJ1-4
clone size: -
CDR3 protein: CASSLVGGADLGNEKLFF
CDR3 DNA: TGTGCCAGCAGCTTAGTTGGGGGGGCCGATTTAGGTAATGAAAAACTGTTTTTT

D gene: -
V gene: TRBV6-5
J gene: TRBJ2-3
clone size: few
CDR3 protein: CASSYSSRGATDTQYF
CDR3 DNA: TGTGCCAGCAGTTACTCGAGTCGGGGGGCCACAGATACGCAGTATTTT

D gene: -
V gene: TRBV28
J gene: TRBJ2-5
clone size: -
CDR3 protein: CASSFESTQETQYF
CDR3 DNA: TGTGCCAGCAGTTTTGAAAGCACGCAAGAGACCCAGTACTTC

D gene: -
V gene: TRBV30
J gene: TRBJ1-4
clone size: -
CDR3 protein: CAWSARTVNEKLFF
CDR3 DNA: TGTGCCTGGAGTGCCCGGACAGTTAATGAAAAACTGTTTTTT

D gene: TRBD2
V gene: TRBV4-1
J gene: TRBJ2-7
clone size: -
CDR3 protein: CASSPREGLAGTYEQYF
CDR3 DNA: TGCGCCAGCAGCCCAAGGGAAGGACTAGCGGGGACGTACGAGCAGTACTTC

D gene: -
V gene: TRBV21-1
J gene: TRBJ2-2
clone size: -
CDR3 protein: CASSPDTGLAEFRDTGELFF
CDR3 DNA: TGTGCCAGCAGTCCGGATACCGGACTAGCGGAGTTTAGGGACACCGGGGAGCTGTTTTTT

D gene: -
V gene: TRBV7-2
J gene: TRBJ2-3
clone size: -
CDR3 protein: CASSLDGDTQYF
CDR3 DNA: TGTGCCAGCAGCTTAGACGGAGATACGCAGTATTTT

D gene: -
V gene: TRBV19
J gene: TRBJ1-2
clone size: few
CDR3 protein: CASSPQVNYGYTF
CDR3 DNA: TGTGCCAGTAGCCCTCAGGTGAACTATGGCTACACCTTC

D gene: -
V gene: TRBV27
J gene: TRBJ2-7
clone size: -
CDR3 protein: CASSYTGLVSGEQYF
CDR3 DNA: TGTGCCAGCAGCTATACCGGGCTAGTGAGCGGCGAGCAGTACTTC

D gene: -
V gene: TRBV7-2
J gene: TRBJ1-2
clone size: -
CDR3 protein: CASSFTTQGDGYTF
CDR3 DNA: TGTGCCAGCAGCTTCACAACACAGGGAGATGGCTACACCTTC

D gene: TRBD1
V gene: TRBV19
J gene: TRBJ1-5
clone size: -
CDR3 protein: CASSIWDSNQPQHF
CDR3 DNA: TGTGCCAGTAGTATCTGGGACAGTAATCAGCCCCAGCATTTT

D gene: -
V gene: TRBV5-1
J gene: TRBJ2-5
clone size: -
CDR3 protein: CASSAGPGQETQYF
CDR3 DNA: TGCGCCAGCAGTGCAGGGCCCGGACAAGAGACCCAGTACTTC

D gene: -
V gene: TRBV18
J gene: TRBJ2-2
clone size: once
CDR3 protein: CASSPVGGATGELFF
CDR3 DNA: TGTGCCAGCTCACCCGTGGGAGGAGCCACCGGGGAGCTGTTTTTT

D gene: TRBD2
V gene: TRBV5-1
J gene: TRBJ2-2
clone size: -
CDR3 protein: CASGTGLNNPAGELFF
CDR3 DNA: TGCGCCAGCGGGACGGGACTAAACAACCCGGCCGGGGAGCTGTTTTTT

D gene: -
V gene: TRBV4-2
J gene: TRBJ2-3
clone size: -
CDR3 protein: CASGQASSRADTQYF
CDR3 DNA: TGTGCCAGCGGCCAAGCTAGCTCGAGAGCAGATACGCAGTATTTT

D gene: -
V gene: TRBV7-9
J gene: TRBJ2-3
clone size: -
CDR3 protein: CASSLRSGAEDTQYF
CDR3 DNA: TGTGCCAGCAGCTTGAGGTCAGGGGCAGAAGATACGCAGTATTTT

D gene: -
V gene: TRBV19
J gene: TRBJ1-2
clone size: -
CDR3 protein: CASSREGGYGYTF
CDR3 DNA: TGTGCCAGTAGCCGGGAGGGTGGCTATGGCTACACCTTC

D gene: TRBD2
V gene: TRBV27
J gene: TRBJ2-4
clone size: -
CDR3 protein: CASSSPTLLTSRLAKNIQYF
CDR3 DNA: TGTGCCAGCAGTTCACCCACCCTACTGACTAGCAGATTAGCCAAAAACATTCAGTACTTC

D gene: -
V gene: TRBV7-8
J gene: TRBJ1-5
clone size: -
CDR3 protein: CASSTGVWTSNQPQHF
CDR3 DNA: TGTGCCAGCAGCACAGGAGTCTGGACAAGCAATCAGCCCCAGCATTTT

D gene: TRBD2
V gene: TRBV28
J gene: TRBJ2-1
clone size: -
CDR3 protein: CASSLGTSAYNEQFF
CDR3 DNA: TGTGCCAGCAGTTTGGGGACTAGCGCCTACAATGAGCAGTTCTTC

D gene: -
V gene: TRBV16
J gene: TRBJ1-1
clone size: -
CDR3 protein: CASSPDTEAFF
CDR3 DNA: TGTGCCAGCAGCCCGGACACTGAAGCTTTCTTT

D gene: TRBD2
V gene: TRBV6-5
J gene: TRBJ2-7
clone size: few
CDR3 protein: CASSYSGKSSYEQYF
CDR3 DNA: TGTGCCAGCAGTTACAGCGGGAAGAGCTCCTACGAGCAGTACTTC

D gene: TRBD1
V gene: TRBV7-9
J gene: TRBJ1-3
clone size: -
CDR3 protein: CASSSRGDRHQVSGNTIYF
CDR3 DNA: TGTGCCAGCAGCTCAAGGGGGGACAGGCATCAGGTCTCTGGAAACACCATATATTTT

D gene: TRBD1
V gene: TRBV27
J gene: TRBJ2-7
clone size: few
CDR3 protein: CASSLGTVNYEQYF
CDR3 DNA: TGTGCCAGCAGTTTAGGGACAGTTAACTACGAGCAGTACTTC

D gene: TRBD2
V gene: TRBV6-6
J gene: TRBJ2-3
clone size: few
CDR3 protein: CASLRETSGRSDTQYF
CDR3 DNA: TGTGCCAGCTTGAGGGAGACTAGCGGGAGATCAGATACGCAGTATTTT

D gene: TRBD2
V gene: TRBV13
J gene: TRBJ2-3
clone size: -
CDR3 protein: CASRLAGALGETQYF
CDR3 DNA: TGTGCCAGCAGACTAGCGGGGGCCCTCGGGGAAACGCAGTATTTT

D gene: -
V gene: TRBV5-8
J gene: TRBJ2-7
clone size: -
CDR3 protein: CASSLAMARRATYEQYF
CDR3 DNA: TGTGCCAGCAGCTTGGCCATGGCACGGCGGGCGACCTACGAGCAGTACTTC

D gene: -
V gene: TRBV7-9
J gene: TRBJ1-1
clone size: once
CDR3 protein: CASSLRGDNTEAFF
CDR3 DNA: TGTGCCAGCAGCTTGCGGGGGGACAACACTGAAGCTTTCTTT

D gene: -
V gene: TRBV19
J gene: TRBJ2-2
clone size: -
CDR3 protein: CASILTGNTGELFF
CDR3 DNA: TGTGCCAGTATTCTAACGGGAAACACCGGGGAGCTGTTTTTT

D gene: TRBD1
V gene: TRBV7-3
J gene: TRBJ1-2
clone size: few
CDR3 protein: CASSLDRGPNYGYTF
CDR3 DNA: TGTGCCAGCAGCTTAGACAGGGGACCCAACTATGGCTACACCTTC

D gene: -
V gene: TRBV6-1
J gene: TRBJ1-2
clone size: -
CDR3 protein: CASSETGTNYGYTF
CDR3 DNA: TGTGCCAGCAGTGAGACAGGCACAAACTATGGCTACACCTTC